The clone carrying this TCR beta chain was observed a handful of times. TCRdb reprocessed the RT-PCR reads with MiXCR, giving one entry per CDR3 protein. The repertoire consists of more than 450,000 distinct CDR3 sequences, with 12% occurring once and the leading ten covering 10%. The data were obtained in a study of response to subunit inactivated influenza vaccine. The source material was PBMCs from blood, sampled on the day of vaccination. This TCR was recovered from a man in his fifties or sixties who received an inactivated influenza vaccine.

In DNA, the CDR3 is TGTGCCAGCAGCTTAGCCCTAGCGGGGACACCCTACGAGCAGTACTTC. It yields the protein CASSLALAGTPYEQYF. This chain connects TRBV7-8 to TRBJ2-7; TRBD2 agrees at 9 bases. From germline, CDR1 is SGHVS and CDR2 FQNEAQ. This CDR3 is built from 16 residues. The junction had 5 bases not matched to a gene; V was cut back by 0 bases and J by 2 bases. The whole variable domain, filled in from reference TRBV7-8 and TRBJ2-7, reads GAGVSQSPRYKVAKRGQDVALRCDPISGHVSLFWYQQALGQGPEFLTYFQNEAQLDKSGLPSDRFFAERPEGSVSTLKIQRTQQEDSAVYLCASSLALAGTPYEQYFGPGTRLTVT.